The 25 T cell receptor beta chains presented below share a single source sample, sequenced in a study of blood T cell repertoires in COVID-19 (TCRdb year 2020). The library was prepared using the immunoSEQ multiplex PCR assay. TCRdb re-hosts the immuneACCESS table, in-frame sequences only. Its copies lack some clones; in the studies checked, an unresolved V gene accounts for under half of them, and the cause for the rest is not known. The sample table records 200,000 or so clones; roughly 84% of these occur just once. The top ten hold about 7% of the sample. Source material: PBMCs or T cells enriched from blood (not recorded which). These receptors were taken from a young man in a cohort exposed to, infected with or recovered from COVID-19 (not recorded which).

The chain has TRBV7-3 and TRBJ2-6; 10 bases agree with TRBD1. The CDR3 is made up of 15 amino acids. With V trimmed by 5 bases and J by 12 bases, 10 bases remained unmatched. CDR1 SGHTA and CDR2 FQGTGA come from the germline V gene. The CDR3 coding sequence is TGTGCCAGCAGCCAAGACGGACAGGGGGACCCCGTCCTGACTTTC. Its translation is CASSQDGQGDPVLTF. Full variable domain (remainder filled in from reference TRBV7-3 and TRBJ2-6): GAGVSQTPSNKVTEKGKYVELRCDPISGHTALYWYRQSLGQGPEFLIYFQGTGAADDSGLPNDRFFAVRPEGSVSTLKIQRTERGDSAVYLCASSQDGQGDPVLTFGAGSRLTVL.

This clone was observed a handful of times. The V gene is TRBV28, the J gene TRBJ1-6; D gene unclear. The CDR3 length is 13 residues. The V gene lost 8 bases and the J gene lost 7 bases, with 12 bases spanning the gap. CDR1 MDHEN and CDR2 SYDVKM come from the germline V gene. CDR3 nucleotide sequence: TGTGCCAGCCTTAGGTCGGGGAATTCACCCCTCCACTTT. Protein product: CASLRSGNSPLHF.

The chain has TRBV13 and TRBJ1-3, with TRBD1 matching 10 bases. The CDR3 contains 16 residues. The germline V gene has CDR1 PRHDT and CDR2 FYEKMQ (reference sequence). Losses at the gene ends were 1 base for V and 2 bases for J; bases not matched to a gene: 2. CDR3 in amino acids: CASSLVGQGTGNTIYF. In nucleotides, the CDR3 is TGTGCCAGCAGCTTAGTGGGACAGGGGACTGGAAACACCATATATTTT. Based on the CDR3 plus reference TRBV13 and TRBJ1-3, the full variable domain is AAGVIQSPRHLIKEKRETATLKCYPIPRHDTVYWYQQGPGQDPQFLISFYEKMQSDKGSIPDRFSAQQFSDYHSELNMSSLELGDSALYFCASSLVGQGTGNTIYFGEGSWLTVV.

The J gene is TRBJ2-5, the V gene TRBV7-9; 9 bases map to TRBD1. There are 15 residues in the CDR3. Germline V lookup: CDR1 SEHNR, CDR2 FQNEAQ (reference sequence). Trimming removed 5 bases from V and 2 bases from J; junction bases left unmatched: 6. The CDR3, as DNA: TGTGCCAGCAGCCCCCGGGACAGGGATCAAGAGACCCAGTACTTC. Translated, it gives CASSPRDRDQETQYF. The variable domain in full, with the rest retrieved from reference TRBV7-9 and TRBJ2-5, is DTGVSQNPRHKITKRGQNVTFRCDPISEHNRLYWYRQTLGQGPEFLTYFQNEAQLEKSRLLSDRFSAERPKGSFSTLEIQRTEQGDSAMYLCASSPRDRDQETQYFGPGTRLLVL.

This sequence joins TRBV6-2 or TRBV6-3 and TRBJ2-2, with D perhaps TRBD2 (5 bases). Germline lookup yields CDR1 MNHEY and CDR2 SVGEGT. The V and J ends lost 4 bases and 0 bases respectively, with 18 bases between them. CDR3 length: 18 amino acids. The CDR3 bases are TGTGCCAGCAGTTCGAATGCAGGACTGGCCACGAACACCGGGGAGCTGTTTTTT. Protein product: CASSSNAGLATNTGELFF.

This chain joins TRBV9 and TRBJ1-3; D is undetermined. This CDR3 is 18 amino acids long. Looked up from germline, CDR1 is SGDLS and CDR2 is YYNGEE. Trimming removed 4 bases at V and 0 bases at J, with 20 bases between. CDR3: CASSNLMKEPSSGNTIYF. The CDR3 coding sequence is TGTGCCAGCAGCAACCTGATGAAGGAGCCGAGCTCTGGAAACACCATATATTTT.

The genes are TRBV7-6 and TRBJ2-1; tentatively, D is TRBD2 (6 bases). CDR1 and CDR2 from the germline V gene are SGHVS and FNYEAQ. The V gene lost 5 bases and the J gene lost 9 bases, with 20 bases spanning the gap. The CDR3 covers 15 residues. The DNA of the CDR3 is TGTGCCAGCAGCCCGCGGGACTCCCCTCCAACTGAGCAGTTCTTC. This sequence encodes CASSPRDSPPTEQFF.

This sequence joins TRBV11-2 and TRBJ1-1, with D possibly matching TRBD1 (6 bases). The CDR3 length is 16 residues. V was cut by 1 base and J by 2 bases, with 14 bases left in between. In germline, CDR1 is SGHAT, CDR2 FQNNGV. CDR3 residues: CASSLVRTALNTEAFF. CDR3 sequence (DNA): TGTGCCAGCAGCTTAGTGAGGACAGCATTAAACACTGAAGCTTTCTTT.

This clone was recorded only once. The chain has TRBV3-1 (or the pseudogene TRBV3-2) and TRBJ2-2; 13 bases fit TRBD2. Germline trimming cut 0 bases from V and 2 bases from J; bases unmatched to any gene: 12. There are 21 residues in the CDR3. CDR1 is LGHDT and CDR2 is YNNKEL in the germline V gene (reference sequence). CDR3 protein: CASSQEGGLAGEFNNTGELFF. DNA for the CDR3: TGTGCCAGCAGCCAAGAAGGAGGACTAGCGGGAGAATTTAATAACACCGGGGAGCTGTTTTTT.

V gene TRBV28 combines with J gene TRBJ2-7, with 7 bases identical to TRBD2. CDR1 MDHEN and CDR2 SYDVKM come from the germline V gene. There are 14 residues in the CDR3. V shed 3 bases and J 6 bases; nucleotides not matched to a gene: 8. CDR3 protein: CASSLGLPAFEQYF. CDR3 nucleotides: TGTGCCAGCAGTTTGGGACTACCTGCTTTCGAGCAGTACTTC.

This clone turned up a few times. V usage is TRBV5-4 and J usage is TRBJ2-7; 8 bases match TRBD2. CDR1 SGHNT and CDR2 YYREEE come from the germline V gene (reference sequence). The junction had 8 bases not matched to a gene; V was cut back by 4 bases and J by 2 bases. The CDR3 contains 15 residues. The CDR3 protein is CASSRAGTSTYEQYF. Here the CDR3 DNA reads TGTGCCAGCAGCAGGGCCGGGACTAGTACCTACGAGCAGTACTTC.

The chain links TRBV28 to TRBJ1-1; TRBD1 matches 12 bases. The CDR3 has 14 amino acids. The germline V gene encodes CDR1 MDHEN and CDR2 SYDVKM. V gave up 6 bases and J gave up 7 bases; unmatched junction bases: 6. In DNA, the CDR3 is TGTGCCAGCAGCCGGGACAGGGGGCCCCGTGAAGCTTTCTTT. Protein: CASSRDRGPREAFF.

The genes are TRBV5-1 and TRBJ2-5; TRBD1 matches at 8 bases. The CDR3 sequence is 15 residues long. J was trimmed by 5 bases and V by 4 bases; bases with no gene match: 10. Germline values: CDR1 SGHRS, CDR2 YFSETQ. The CDR3 protein is CASSAPGQAPETQYF. CDR3 DNA sequence: TGCGCCAGCAGCGCGCCGGGACAGGCACCGGAGACCCAGTACTTC.

The gene calls are TRBV5-1 and TRBJ2-7, with D possibly being TRBD2 (5 bases). CDR1 and CDR2 from the germline V gene are SGHRS and YFSETQ. The CDR3 contains 14 residues. V dropped 9 bases and J dropped 4 bases, with 20 bases sitting between them. The CDR3 protein is CATSEEAGSYEQYF. CDR3 DNA sequence: TGCGCCACCTCGGAGGAGGCGGGTTCTTACGAGCAGTACTTC.

The chain couples TRBV9 to TRBJ2-7; 8 bases align to TRBD2. Germline V gene sequence: CDR1 SGDLS, CDR2 YYNGEE. V gave up 2 bases and J gave up 7 bases; unmatched junction bases: 8. The CDR3 contains 14 residues. This CDR3 reads CASSVVSGVGEQYF. Here the CDR3 DNA reads TGTGCCAGCAGCGTGGTTAGCGGGGTGGGTGAGCAGTACTTC.

The chain combines TRBV2 with TRBJ1-4; D remains unclear. This CDR3 comprises 13 residues. Germline V gene sequence: CDR1 SNHLY, CDR2 FYNNEI. V was shortened by 6 bases and J by 5 bases, with 10 bases between the two germline ends. Written as DNA, the CDR3 is TGTGCCAGCAGGGAGGCTTTAAATGAAAAACTGTTTTTT. Encoded protein: CASREALNEKLFF.

The CDR3 region has the DNA TGTGCCAGCAGCAATGGGGGCAGCACTTTCTCTGGAAACACCATATATTTT. Protein sequence: CASSNGGSTFSGNTIYF. The V and J genes are TRBV9 and TRBJ1-3, with D maybe TRBD1 (6 bases). V was pared by 4 bases and J by 0 bases, with 17 bases between. Germline V gene sequence: CDR1 SGDLS, CDR2 YYNGEE. CDR3 length equals 17 residues.

In this sample, this clone turned up once. CDR3 DNA sequence: TGTGCCAGCTCACCTGTTCCGGGACAGGTGGAGACCCAGTACTTC. Translation: CASSPVPGQVETQYF. This chain joins TRBV18 and TRBJ2-5; 8 nucleotides match TRBD1. The V and J ends lost 3 bases and 5 bases, in that order; junction bases with no gene match: 8. From germline, CDR1 is KGHSH and CDR2 LQKENI. CDR3 length: 15 residues.

J is TRBJ1-4 and V is TRBV27; weak D call: TRBD1 (5 bases). This CDR3 has 15 amino acids. CDR1 is MNHEY, CDR2 SMNVEV, per germline (reference sequence). V dropped 3 bases and J dropped 2 bases, with 10 bases sitting between them. The CDR3 spells CASSFQGMTNEKLFF. CDR3 coding DNA: TGTGCCAGCAGTTTCCAGGGAATGACTAATGAAAAACTGTTTTTT.

The chain employs TRBV3-1 (or the pseudogene TRBV3-2) and TRBJ2-2; TRBD1 aligns across 8 bases. V lost 1 base to trimming and J lost 2 bases; unmatched junction nucleotides: 9. CDR3 length: 18 residues. CDR1 is LGHDT, CDR2 YNNKEL, per germline (reference sequence). CDR3 nucleotide sequence: TGTGCCAGCAGCCAAGCGACAGGGGCCAATTTCAACACCGGGGAGCTGTTTTTT. Its translation is CASSQATGANFNTGELFF.

The V call is TRBV12-3 or TRBV12-4, the J call TRBJ2-5, with unresolved D. Trimming removed 3 bases at V and 4 bases at J, with 6 bases between. This CDR3 spans 12 amino acids. CDR3 region: CASSFPGETQYF. The CDR3 DNA sequence: TGTGCCAGCAGTTTTCCCGGAGAGACCCAGTACTTC.

The CDR3 region is CASSFPGGMTGELFF. The CDR3 DNA is TGTGCCAGCAGCTTTCCGGGGGGCATGACCGGGGAGCTGTTTTTT. The chain joins TRBV5-6 to TRBJ2-2; maybe TRBD2 (7 bases). The V gene's germline CDR1 is SGHDT and CDR2 YYEEEE. The CDR3 sequence is 15 residues long. V lost 2 bases to trimming and J lost 5 bases, with 13 bases between them.

The J gene is TRBJ2-7, the V gene TRBV6-5, with D unresolved. Germline assignment: CDR1 MNHEY and CDR2 SVGAGI. V was clipped by 5 bases and J by 5 bases, with 7 bases between them. The CDR3 spans 11 residues. The chain's CDR3 is CASSPGDEQYF. CDR3 DNA sequence: TGTGCCAGCAGTCCCGGTGACGAGCAGTACTTC.

The chain combines TRBV6-2 or TRBV6-3 with TRBJ2-7, with a possible D match to TRBD2 (6 bases). Germline lookup yields CDR1 MNHEY and CDR2 SVGEGT. The CDR3 loop spans 14 amino acids. V was cut by 0 bases and J by 1 base, with 7 bases left in between. The CDR3 loop reads CASSYSGTSYEQYF. Here the CDR3 DNA reads TGTGCCAGCAGTTACTCGGGGACTTCCTACGAGCAGTACTTC.

The chain has TRBV7-9 and TRBJ1-2; 7 bases agree with TRBD1. The germline gives CDR1 SEHNR, CDR2 FQNEAQ (reference sequence). The ends lost 5 bases at V and 3 bases at J; junction bases unmatched: 6. This CDR3 comprises 14 residues. CDR3 sequence (DNA): TGTGCCAGCAGCCCTTCCGGGACAGACTATGGCTACACCTTC. Translation: CASSPSGTDYGYTF.